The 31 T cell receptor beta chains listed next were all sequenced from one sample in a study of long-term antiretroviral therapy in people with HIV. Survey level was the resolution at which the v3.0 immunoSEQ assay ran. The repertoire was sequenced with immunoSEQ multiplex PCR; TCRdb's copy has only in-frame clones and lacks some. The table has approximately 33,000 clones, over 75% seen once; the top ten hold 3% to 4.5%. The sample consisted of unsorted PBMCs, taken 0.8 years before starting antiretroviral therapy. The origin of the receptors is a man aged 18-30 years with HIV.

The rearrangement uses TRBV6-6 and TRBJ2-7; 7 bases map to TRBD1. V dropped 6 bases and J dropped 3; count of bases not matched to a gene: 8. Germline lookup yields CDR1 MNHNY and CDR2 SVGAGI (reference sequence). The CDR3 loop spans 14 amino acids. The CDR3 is CASRPPGQHYEQYF. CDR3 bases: TGTGCCAGCAGACCCCCGGGACAGCACTACGAGCAGTACTTC.

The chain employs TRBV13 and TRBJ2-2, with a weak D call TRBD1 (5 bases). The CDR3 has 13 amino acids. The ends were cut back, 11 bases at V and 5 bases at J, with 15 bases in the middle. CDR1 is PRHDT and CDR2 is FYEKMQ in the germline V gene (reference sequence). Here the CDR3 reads CASSQGRTGELFF. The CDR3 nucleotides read TGTGCCTCCAGCCAGGGAAGGACCGGGGAGCTGTTTTTT.

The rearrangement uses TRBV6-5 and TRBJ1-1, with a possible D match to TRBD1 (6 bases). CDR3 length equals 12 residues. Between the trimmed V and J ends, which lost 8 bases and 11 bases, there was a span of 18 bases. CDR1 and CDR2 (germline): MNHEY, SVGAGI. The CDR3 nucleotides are TGTGCCAGCTGGGGGCCTTCGGTGGTTGCTTTCTTT. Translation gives CASWGPSVVAFF.

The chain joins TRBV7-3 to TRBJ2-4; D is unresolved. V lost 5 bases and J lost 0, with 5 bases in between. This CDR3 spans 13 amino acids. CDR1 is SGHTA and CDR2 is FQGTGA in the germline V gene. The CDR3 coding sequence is TGTGCCAGCAGCCCCGGAGCCAAAAACATTCAGTACTTC. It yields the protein CASSPGAKNIQYF.

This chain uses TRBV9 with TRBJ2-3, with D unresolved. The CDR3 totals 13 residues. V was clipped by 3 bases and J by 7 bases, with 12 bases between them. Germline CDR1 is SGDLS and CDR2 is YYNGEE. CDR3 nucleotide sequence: TGTGCCAGCAGCGCAACAGACTGGAATACGCAGTATTTT. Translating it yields CASSATDWNTQYF.

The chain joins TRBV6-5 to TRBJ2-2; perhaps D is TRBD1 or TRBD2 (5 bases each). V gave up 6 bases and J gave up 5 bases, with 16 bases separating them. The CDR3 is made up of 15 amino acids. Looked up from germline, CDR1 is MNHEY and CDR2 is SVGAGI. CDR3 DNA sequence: TGTGCCAGCAGGGCCGGGACGGAAGTAACCGGGGAGCTGTTTTTT. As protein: CASRAGTEVTGELFF.

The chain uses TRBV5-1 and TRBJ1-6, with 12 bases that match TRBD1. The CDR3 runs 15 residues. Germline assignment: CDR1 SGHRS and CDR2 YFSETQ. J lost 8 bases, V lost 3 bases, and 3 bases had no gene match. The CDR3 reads CASSWGTGGDSPLHF. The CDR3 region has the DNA TGCGCCAGCAGCTGGGGGACAGGGGGCGATTCACCCCTCCACTTT.

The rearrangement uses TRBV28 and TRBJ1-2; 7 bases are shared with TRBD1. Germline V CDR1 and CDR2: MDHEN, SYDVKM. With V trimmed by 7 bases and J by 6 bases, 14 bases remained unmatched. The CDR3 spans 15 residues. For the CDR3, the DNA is TGTGCCAGCACTCCAAACCGGGGACAGAGACATGGCTACACCTTC. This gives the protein CASTPNRGQRHGYTF.

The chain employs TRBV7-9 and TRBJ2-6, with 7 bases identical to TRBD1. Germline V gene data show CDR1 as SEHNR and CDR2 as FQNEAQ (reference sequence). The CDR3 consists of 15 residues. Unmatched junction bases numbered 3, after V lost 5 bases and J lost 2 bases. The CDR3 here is CASSIQGAGANVLTF. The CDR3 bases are TGTGCCAGCAGCATCCAGGGGGCTGGGGCCAACGTCCTGACTTTC. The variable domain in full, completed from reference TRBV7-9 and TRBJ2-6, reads DTGVSQNPRHKITKRGQNVTFRCDPISEHNRLYWYRQTLGQGPEFLTYFQNEAQLEKSRLLSDRFSAERPKGSFSTLEIQRTEQGDSAMYLCASSIQGAGANVLTFGAGSRLTVL.

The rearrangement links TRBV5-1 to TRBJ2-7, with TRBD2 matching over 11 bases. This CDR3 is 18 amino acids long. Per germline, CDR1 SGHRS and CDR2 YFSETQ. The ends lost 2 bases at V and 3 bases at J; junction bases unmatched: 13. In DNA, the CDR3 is TGCGCCAGCAGCTTTACTAGCGGGAGTTCAGGGCCGGGCTACGAGCAGTACTTC. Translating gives CASSFTSGSSGPGYEQYF.

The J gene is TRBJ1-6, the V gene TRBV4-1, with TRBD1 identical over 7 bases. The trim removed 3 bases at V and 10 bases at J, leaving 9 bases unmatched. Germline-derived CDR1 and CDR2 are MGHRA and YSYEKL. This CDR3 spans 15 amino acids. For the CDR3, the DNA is TGCGCCAGCAGCCACACGGGCGGGACAGTCTCACCCCTCCACTTT. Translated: CASSHTGGTVSPLHF.

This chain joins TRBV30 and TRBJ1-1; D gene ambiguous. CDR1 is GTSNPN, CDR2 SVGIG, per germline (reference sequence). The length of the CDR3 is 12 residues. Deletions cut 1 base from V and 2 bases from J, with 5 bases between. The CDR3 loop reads CAWSAPNTEAFF. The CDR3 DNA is TGTGCCTGGAGTGCGCCCAACACTGAAGCTTTCTTT.

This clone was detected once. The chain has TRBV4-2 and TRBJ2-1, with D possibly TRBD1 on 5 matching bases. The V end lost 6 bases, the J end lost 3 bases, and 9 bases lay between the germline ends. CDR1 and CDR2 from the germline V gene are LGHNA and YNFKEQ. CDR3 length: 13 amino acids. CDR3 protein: CASSADIYNEQFF. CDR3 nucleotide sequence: TGTGCCAGCAGTGCGGACATCTACAATGAGCAGTTCTTC.

CDR3 bases: TGTGCCAGCAGCTTCTTGCGAGACAGGGTAGACGAAAAACTGTTTTTT. This gives the protein CASSFLRDRVDEKLFF. This chain connects TRBV5-6 to TRBJ1-4; 7 nucleotides match TRBD1. From germline, CDR1 is SGHDT and CDR2 YYEEEE. J gave up 8 bases and V 2 bases, and 12 bases lay outside the gene matches. This CDR3 region has 16 residues. Based on the CDR3 plus reference TRBV5-6 and TRBJ1-4, the full variable domain is DAGVTQSPTHLIKTRGQQVTLRCSPKSGHDTVSWYQQALGQGPQFIFQYYEEEERQRGNFPDRFSGHQFPNYSSELNVNALLLGDSALYLCASSFLRDRVDEKLFFGSGTQLSVL.

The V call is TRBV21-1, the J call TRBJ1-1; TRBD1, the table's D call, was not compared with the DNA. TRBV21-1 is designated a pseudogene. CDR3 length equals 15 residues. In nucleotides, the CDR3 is TGTGCCAGCAGATTCGGAAGAGGGGGACGAACTGAAGCTTTCTTT. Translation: CASRFGRGGRTEAFF.

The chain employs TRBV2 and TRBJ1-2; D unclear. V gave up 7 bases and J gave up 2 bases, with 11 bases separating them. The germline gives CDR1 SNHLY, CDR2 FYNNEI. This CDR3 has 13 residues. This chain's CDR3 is CASKEHLNYGYTF. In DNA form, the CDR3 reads TGTGCCAGCAAAGAGCATCTAAACTATGGCTACACCTTC.

The CDR3 sequence is CASMPHVVAGVYNEQFF. CDR3 nucleotide sequence: TGTGCCAGCATGCCTCACGTGGTTGCGGGGGTCTACAATGAGCAGTTCTTC. The chain is built from TRBV7-3 and TRBJ2-1, with 7 positions matching TRBD2. The CDR3 has 17 residues. CDR1 is SGHTA and CDR2 is FQGTGA in the germline V gene. Trimming cost V 7 bases and J 3 bases; bases outside gene matches: 15.

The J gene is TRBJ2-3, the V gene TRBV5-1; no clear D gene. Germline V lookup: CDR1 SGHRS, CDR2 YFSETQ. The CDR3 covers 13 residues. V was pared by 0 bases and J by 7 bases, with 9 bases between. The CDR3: CASSLEKGNTQYF. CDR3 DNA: TGCGCCAGCAGCTTGGAAAAGGGAAATACGCAGTATTTT.

The CDR3 protein is CASSPLSREAFF. The CDR3 coding sequence is TGTGCCAGCAGTCCACTCAGCCGTGAAGCTTTCTTT. V usage is TRBV6-6 and J usage is TRBJ1-1; D remains ambiguous. V shed 5 bases and J shed 7 bases, with 11 bases lying between them. Germline-derived CDR1 and CDR2 are MNHNY and SVGAGI (reference sequence). The CDR3 is 12 amino acids.

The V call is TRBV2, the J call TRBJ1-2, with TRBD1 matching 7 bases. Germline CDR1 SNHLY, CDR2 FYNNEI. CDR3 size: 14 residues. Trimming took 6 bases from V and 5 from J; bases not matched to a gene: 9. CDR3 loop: CASSLIGTVYGYTF. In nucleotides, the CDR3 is TGTGCCAGCAGCCTTATCGGGACAGTTTATGGCTACACCTTC.

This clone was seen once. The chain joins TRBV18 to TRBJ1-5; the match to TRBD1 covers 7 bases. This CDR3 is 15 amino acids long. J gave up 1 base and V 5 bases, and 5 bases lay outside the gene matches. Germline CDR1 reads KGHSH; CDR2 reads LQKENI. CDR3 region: CASSGDRASNQPQHF. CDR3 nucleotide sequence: TGTGCCAGCTCAGGTGACAGGGCGAGCAATCAGCCCCAGCATTTT. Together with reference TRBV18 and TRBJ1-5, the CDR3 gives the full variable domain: NAGVMQNPRHLVRRRGQEARLRCSPMKGHSHVYWYRQLPEEGLKFMVYLQKENIIDESGMPKERFSAEFPKEGPSILRIQQVVRGDSAAYFCASSGDRASNQPQHFGDGTRLSIL.

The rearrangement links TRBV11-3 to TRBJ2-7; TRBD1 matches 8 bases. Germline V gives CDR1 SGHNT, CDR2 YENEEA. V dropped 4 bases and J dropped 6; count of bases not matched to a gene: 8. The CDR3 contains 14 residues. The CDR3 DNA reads TGTGCCAGCAGCTACCCCCGGACAGGGATCGAGCAGTACTTC. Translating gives CASSYPRTGIEQYF.

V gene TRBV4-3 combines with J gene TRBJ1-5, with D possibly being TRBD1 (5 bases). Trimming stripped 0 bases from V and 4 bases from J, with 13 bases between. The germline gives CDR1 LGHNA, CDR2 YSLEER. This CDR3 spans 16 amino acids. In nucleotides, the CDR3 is TGCGCCAGCAGCCAAGATCTAGCAGGGAGGAATCAGCCCCAGCATTTT. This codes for CASSQDLAGRNQPQHF.

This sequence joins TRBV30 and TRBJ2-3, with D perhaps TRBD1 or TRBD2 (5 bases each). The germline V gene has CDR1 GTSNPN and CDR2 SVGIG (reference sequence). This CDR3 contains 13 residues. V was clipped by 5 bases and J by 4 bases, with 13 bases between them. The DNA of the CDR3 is TGTGCCTGGGCCCTCAGGGAGTCAGATACGCAGTATTTT. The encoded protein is CAWALRESDTQYF.

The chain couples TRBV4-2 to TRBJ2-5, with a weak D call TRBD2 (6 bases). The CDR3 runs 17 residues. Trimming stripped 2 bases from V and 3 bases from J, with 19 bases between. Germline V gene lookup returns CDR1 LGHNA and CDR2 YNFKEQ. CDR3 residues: CASSQFSPGTSKETQYF. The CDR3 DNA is TGTGCCAGCAGCCAATTTTCACCCGGGACTTCTAAAGAGACCCAGTACTTC.

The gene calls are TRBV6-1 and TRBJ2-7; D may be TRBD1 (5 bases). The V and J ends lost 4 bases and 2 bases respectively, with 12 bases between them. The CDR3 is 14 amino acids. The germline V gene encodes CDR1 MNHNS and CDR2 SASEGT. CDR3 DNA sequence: TGTGCCAGCAGTGCCACAGGAACCACCTACGAGCAGTACTTC. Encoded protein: CASSATGTTYEQYF.

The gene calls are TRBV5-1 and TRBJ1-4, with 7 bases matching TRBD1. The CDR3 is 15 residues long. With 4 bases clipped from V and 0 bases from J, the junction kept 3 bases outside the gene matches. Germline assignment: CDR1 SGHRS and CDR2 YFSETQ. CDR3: CASSHRGATNEKLFF. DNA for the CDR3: TGCGCCAGCAGCCACAGGGGCGCAACTAATGAAAAACTGTTTTTT.

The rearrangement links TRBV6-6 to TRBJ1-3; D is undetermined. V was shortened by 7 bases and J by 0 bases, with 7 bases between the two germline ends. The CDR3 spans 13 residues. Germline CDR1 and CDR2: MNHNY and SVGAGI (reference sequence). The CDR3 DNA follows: TGTGCCAGCAAGGAAGTCTCTGGAAACACCATATATTTT. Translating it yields CASKEVSGNTIYF.

CDR3 region: CASGRTSGSTDTQYF. The CDR3 bases are TGTGCCAGCGGAAGGACTAGCGGGAGTACAGATACGCAGTATTTT. The chain links TRBV6-1 to TRBJ2-3; 13 nucleotides match TRBD2. The CDR3 is made up of 15 amino acids. The J segment lost 3 bases and the V segment lost 8 bases, leaving 5 bases of the junction unmatched. The germline V gene encodes CDR1 MNHNS and CDR2 SASEGT.

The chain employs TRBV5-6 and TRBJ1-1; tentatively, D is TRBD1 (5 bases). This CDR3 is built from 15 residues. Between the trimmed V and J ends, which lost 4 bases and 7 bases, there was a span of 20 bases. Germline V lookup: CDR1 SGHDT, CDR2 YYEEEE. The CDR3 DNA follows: TGTGCCAGCAGCACAGGTCGCCGGGCGTCGAGTGAAGCTTTCTTT. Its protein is CASSTGRRASSEAFF.

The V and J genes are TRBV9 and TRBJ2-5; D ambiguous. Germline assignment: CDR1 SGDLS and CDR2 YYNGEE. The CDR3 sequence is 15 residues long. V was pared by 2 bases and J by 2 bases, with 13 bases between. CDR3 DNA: TGTGCCAGCAGCGTTTCATCCCTTATACAAGAGACCCAGTACTTC. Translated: CASSVSSLIQETQYF.